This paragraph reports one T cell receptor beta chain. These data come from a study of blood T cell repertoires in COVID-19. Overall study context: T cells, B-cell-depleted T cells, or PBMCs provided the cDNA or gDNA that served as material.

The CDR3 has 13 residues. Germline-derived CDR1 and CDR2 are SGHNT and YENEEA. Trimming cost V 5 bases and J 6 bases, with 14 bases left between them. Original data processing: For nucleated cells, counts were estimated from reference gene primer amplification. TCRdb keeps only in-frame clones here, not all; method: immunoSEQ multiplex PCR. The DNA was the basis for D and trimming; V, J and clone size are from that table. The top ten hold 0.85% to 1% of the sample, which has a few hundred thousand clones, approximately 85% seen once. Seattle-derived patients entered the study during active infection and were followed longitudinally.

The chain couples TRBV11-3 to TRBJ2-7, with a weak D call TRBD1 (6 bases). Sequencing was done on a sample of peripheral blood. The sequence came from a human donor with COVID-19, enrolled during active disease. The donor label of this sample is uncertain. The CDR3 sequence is CASSQARGSEQYF. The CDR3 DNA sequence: TGTGCCAGCAGCCAAGCCAGGGGTTCCGAGCAGTACTTC. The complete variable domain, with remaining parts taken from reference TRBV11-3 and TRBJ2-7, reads EAGVVQSPRYKIIEKKQPVAFWCNPISGHNTLYWYLQNLGQGPELLIRYENEEAVDDSQLPKDRFSAERLKGVDSTLKIQPAELGDSAVYLCASSQARGSEQYFGPGTRLTVT.